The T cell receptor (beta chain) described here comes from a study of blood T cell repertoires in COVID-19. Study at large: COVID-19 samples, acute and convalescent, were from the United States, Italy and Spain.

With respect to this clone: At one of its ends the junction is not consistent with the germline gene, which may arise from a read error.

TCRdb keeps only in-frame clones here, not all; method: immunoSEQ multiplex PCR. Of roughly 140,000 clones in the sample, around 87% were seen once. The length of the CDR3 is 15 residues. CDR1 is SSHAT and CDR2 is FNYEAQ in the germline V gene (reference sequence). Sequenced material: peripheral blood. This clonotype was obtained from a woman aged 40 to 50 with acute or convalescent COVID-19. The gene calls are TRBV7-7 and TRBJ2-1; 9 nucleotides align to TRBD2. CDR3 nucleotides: TGTGCTAGCAGCTTCCCTAGCGGGGTTCTCGATGAGCAGTTCTTC. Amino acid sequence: CASSFPSGVLDEQFF.